The sequence of this T cell receptor beta chain was determined in a study of CD8+ T cells in alopecia areata. Study-level information: Tofacitinib therapy lasting 6 to 18 months was followed by 6 months off drug.

Reverse transcription of extracted RNA yielded cDNA, which provided the sequencing template. Libraries were prepared by immunoSEQ multiplex PCR; TCRdb keeps only in-frame clonotypes and omits some of them. The repertoire holds roughly 200,000 clones, 35% to 40% seen once, with 0.4% to 0.55% in the top ten. This CDR3 is built from 14 residues. CDR1 is MDHEN and CDR2 is SYDVKM in the germline V gene. Trimming took off 6 bases at V and 0 bases at J, with 12 bases between the two ends. As to treatment: oral pan-JAK inhibitor, 5-10 mg twice daily. Lesional scalp tissue (obtained by punch biopsy) and peripheral blood were collected from alopecia areata patients.

The receptor comes from a human donor with alopecia areata. The sample consisted of CD4+ T cells sorted from blood, taken at roughly week 30, from a patient treated with tofacitinib. The V and J genes are TRBV28 and TRBJ2-7; D remains ambiguous. The CDR3 sequence: CASRSLSVSYEQYF. In nucleotides, the CDR3 is TGTGCCAGCAGATCATTGTCAGTCTCCTACGAGCAGTACTTC.